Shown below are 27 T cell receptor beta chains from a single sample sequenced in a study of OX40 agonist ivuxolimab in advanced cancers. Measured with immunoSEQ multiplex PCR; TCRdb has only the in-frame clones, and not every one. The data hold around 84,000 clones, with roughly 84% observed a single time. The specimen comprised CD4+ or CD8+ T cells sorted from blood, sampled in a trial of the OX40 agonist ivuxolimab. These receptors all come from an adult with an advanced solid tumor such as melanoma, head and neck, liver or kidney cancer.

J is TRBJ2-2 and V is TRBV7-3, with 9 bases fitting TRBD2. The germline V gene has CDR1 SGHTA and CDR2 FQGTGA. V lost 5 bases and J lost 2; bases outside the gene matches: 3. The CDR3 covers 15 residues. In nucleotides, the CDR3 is TGTGCCAGCAGCCGTAGCGGGGGCAACACCGGGGAGCTGTTTTTT. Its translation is CASSRSGGNTGELFF.

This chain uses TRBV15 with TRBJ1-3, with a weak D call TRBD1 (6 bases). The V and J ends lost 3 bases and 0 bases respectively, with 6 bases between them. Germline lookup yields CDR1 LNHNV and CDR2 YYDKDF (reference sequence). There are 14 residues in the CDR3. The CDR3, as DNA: TGTGCCACCAGCAGGGACAGCTCTGGAAACACCATATATTTT. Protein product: CATSRDSSGNTIYF.

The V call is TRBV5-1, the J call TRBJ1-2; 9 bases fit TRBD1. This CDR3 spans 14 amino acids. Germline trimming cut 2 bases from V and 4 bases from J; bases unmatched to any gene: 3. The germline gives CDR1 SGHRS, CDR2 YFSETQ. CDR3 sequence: CASSFTGGAYGYTF. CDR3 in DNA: TGCGCCAGCAGCTTCACAGGGGGCGCCTATGGCTACACCTTC.

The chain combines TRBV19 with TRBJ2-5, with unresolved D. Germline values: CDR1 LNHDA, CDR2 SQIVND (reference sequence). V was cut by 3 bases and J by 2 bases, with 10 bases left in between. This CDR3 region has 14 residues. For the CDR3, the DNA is TGTGCCAGTAGTATTGGGCGCCAACAAGAGACCCAGTACTTC. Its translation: CASSIGRQQETQYF.

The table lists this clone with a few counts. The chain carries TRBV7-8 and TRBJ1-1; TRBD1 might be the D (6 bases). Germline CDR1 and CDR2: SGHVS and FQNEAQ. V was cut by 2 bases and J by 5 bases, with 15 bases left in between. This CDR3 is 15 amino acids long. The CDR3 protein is CASSLRETGWTEAFF. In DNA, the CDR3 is TGTGCCAGCAGCTTACGTGAGACAGGTTGGACTGAAGCTTTCTTT.

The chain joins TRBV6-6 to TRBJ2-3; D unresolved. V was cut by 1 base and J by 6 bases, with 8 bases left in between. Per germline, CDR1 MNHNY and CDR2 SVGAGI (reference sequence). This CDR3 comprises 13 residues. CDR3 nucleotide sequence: TGTGCCAGCAGTTACTGGCAGTCCGATACGCAGTATTTT. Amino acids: CASSYWQSDTQYF.

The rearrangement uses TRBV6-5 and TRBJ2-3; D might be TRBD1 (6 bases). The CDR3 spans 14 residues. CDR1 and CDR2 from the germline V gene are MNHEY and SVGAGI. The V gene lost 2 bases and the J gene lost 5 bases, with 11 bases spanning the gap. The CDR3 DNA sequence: TGTGCCAGCAGTTACCTTACACAGGGAGATACGCAGTATTTT. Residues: CASSYLTQGDTQYF.

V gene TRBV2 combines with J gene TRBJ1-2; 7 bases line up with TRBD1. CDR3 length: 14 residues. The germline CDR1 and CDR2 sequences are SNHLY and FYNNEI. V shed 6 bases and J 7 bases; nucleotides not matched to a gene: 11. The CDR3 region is CASRSPTGPGGYTF. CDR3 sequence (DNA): TGTGCCAGCAGATCTCCGACAGGGCCTGGTGGCTACACCTTC.

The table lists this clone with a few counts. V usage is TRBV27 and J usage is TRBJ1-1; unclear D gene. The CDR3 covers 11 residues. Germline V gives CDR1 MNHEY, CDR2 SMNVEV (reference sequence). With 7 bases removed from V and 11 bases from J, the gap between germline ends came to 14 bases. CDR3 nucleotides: TGTGCCAGCATCTCGGAGGGTAGGGCTTTCTTT. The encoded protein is CASISEGRAFF.

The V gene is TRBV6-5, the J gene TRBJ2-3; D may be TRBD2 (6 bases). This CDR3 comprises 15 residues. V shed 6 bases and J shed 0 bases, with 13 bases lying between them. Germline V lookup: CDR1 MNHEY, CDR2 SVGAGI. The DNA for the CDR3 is TGTGCCAGCAGAGCTCTAGCGAAGAGCACAGATACGCAGTATTTT. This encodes CASRALAKSTDTQYF.

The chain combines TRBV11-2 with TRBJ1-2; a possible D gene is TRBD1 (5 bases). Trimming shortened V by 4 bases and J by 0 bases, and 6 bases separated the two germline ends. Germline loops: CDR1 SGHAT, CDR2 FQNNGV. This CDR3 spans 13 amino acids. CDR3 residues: CASSSQANYGYTF. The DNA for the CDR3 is TGTGCCAGCAGCTCACAGGCTAACTATGGCTACACCTTC.

CDR3 amino acids: CSVDRQFGYTF. As DNA, the CDR3 is TGCAGCGTTGATCGACAGTTTGGCTACACCTTC. The genes are TRBV29-1 and TRBJ1-2; a possible D gene is TRBD1 (5 bases). Trimming shortened V by 3 bases and J by 7 bases, and 9 bases separated the two germline ends. There are 11 residues in the CDR3. Germline V gene data show CDR1 as SQVTM and CDR2 as ANQGSEA. Variable domain in full (rest from reference TRBV29-1 and TRBJ1-2): SAVISQKPSRDICQRGTSLTIQCQVDSQVTMMFWYRQQPGQSLTLIATANQGSEATYESGFVIDKFPISRPNLTFSTLTVSNMSPEDSSIYLCSVDRQFGYTFGSGTRLTVV.

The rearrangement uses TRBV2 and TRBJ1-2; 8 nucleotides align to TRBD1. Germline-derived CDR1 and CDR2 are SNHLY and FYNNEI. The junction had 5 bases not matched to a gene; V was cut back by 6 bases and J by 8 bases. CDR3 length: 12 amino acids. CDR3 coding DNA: TGTGCCAGCAGCCCGACAGGGGCCGGCTACACCTTC. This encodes CASSPTGAGYTF.

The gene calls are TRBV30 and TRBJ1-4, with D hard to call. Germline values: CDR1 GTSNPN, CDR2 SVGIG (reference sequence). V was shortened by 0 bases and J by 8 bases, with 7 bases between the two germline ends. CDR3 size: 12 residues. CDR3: CAWSVGIEKLFF. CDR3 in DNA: TGTGCCTGGAGTGTAGGGATCGAAAAACTGTTTTTT.

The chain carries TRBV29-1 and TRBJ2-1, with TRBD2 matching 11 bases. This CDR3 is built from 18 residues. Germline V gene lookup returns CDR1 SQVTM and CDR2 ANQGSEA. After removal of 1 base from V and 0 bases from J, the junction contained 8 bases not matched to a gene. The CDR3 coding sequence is TGCAGCGTTGAAGCGAGGGGTACTAGCGGGAGCTCCTACAATGAGCAGTTCTTC. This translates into CSVEARGTSGSSYNEQFF.

The CDR3 coding sequence is TGTGCCAGCAGTGTGAGGAACTCCTACGAGCAGTACTTC. Translation: CASSVRNSYEQYF. The rearrangement uses TRBV6-1 and TRBJ2-7; D ambiguous. The CDR3 has 13 amino acids. Trimming removed 4 bases from V and 0 bases from J, with 7 bases in between. Per germline, CDR1 MNHNS and CDR2 SASEGT.

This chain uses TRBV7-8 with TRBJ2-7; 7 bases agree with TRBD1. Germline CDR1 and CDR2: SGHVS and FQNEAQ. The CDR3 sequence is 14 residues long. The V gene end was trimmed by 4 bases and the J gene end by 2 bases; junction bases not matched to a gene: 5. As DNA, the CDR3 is TGTGCCAGCAGCTCTCCGACAGGGCCCTACGAGCAGTACTTC. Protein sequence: CASSSPTGPYEQYF. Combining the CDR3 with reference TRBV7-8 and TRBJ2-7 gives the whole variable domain GAGVSQSPRYKVAKRGQDVALRCDPISGHVSLFWYQQALGQGPEFLTYFQNEAQLDKSGLPSDRFFAERPEGSVSTLKIQRTQQEDSAVYLCASSSPTGPYEQYFGPGTRLTVT.

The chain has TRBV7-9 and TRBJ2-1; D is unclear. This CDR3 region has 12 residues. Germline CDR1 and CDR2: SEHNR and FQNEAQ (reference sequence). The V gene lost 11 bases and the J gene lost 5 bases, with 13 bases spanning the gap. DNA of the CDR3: TGTGCCGGTCGGAGCAGAGACAATGAGCAGTTCTTC. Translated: CAGRSRDNEQFF.

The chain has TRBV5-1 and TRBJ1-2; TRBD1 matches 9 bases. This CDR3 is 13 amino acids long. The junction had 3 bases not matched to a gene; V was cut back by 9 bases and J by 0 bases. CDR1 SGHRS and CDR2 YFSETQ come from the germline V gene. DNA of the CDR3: TGCGCCACCCGACAGGGGGCTAACTATGGCTACACCTTC. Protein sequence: CATRQGANYGYTF.

The CDR3 DNA reads TGTGCCATCAGTGGGCAGGGGGCAAACTCACCCCTCCACTTT. This codes for CAISGQGANSPLHF. The rearrangement links TRBV10-3 to TRBJ1-6; 8 bases are a match to TRBD1. The germline CDR1 and CDR2 sequences are ENHRY and SYGVKD. The CDR3 totals 14 residues. After removal of 4 bases from V and 10 bases from J, the junction contained 6 bases not matched to a gene.

The CDR3 DNA reads TGCGCCAGCAGCTCGGCCGGGTCGGGGGCCATGGTCAATGAGCAGTTCTTC. The encoded protein is CASSSAGSGAMVNEQFF. This rearrangement joins TRBV5-1 to TRBJ2-1; D possibly uses TRBD1 or TRBD2 (6 bases each). Per the germline V gene, CDR1 is SGHRS and CDR2 is YFSETQ. The CDR3 sequence is 17 residues long. Trimming stripped 3 bases from V and 6 bases from J, with 22 bases between.

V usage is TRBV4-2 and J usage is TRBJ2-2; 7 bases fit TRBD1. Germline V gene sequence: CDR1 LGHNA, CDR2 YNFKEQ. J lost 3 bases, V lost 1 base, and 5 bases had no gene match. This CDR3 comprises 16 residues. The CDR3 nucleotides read TGTGCCAGCAGCCAAGGACAGGGAAGAGACACCGGGGAGCTGTTTTTT. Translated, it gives CASSQGQGRDTGELFF.

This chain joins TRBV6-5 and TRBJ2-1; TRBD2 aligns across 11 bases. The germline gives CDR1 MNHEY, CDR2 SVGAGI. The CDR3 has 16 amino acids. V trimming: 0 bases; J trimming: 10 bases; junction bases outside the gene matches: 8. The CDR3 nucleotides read TGTGCCAGCAGTTACTCACTAGCGGGGGTTCGCCGGGAGCAGTTCTTC. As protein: CASSYSLAGVRREQFF.

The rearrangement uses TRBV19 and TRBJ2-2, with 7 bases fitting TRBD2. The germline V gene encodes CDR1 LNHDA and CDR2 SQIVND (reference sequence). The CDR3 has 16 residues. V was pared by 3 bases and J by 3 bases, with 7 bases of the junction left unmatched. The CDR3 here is CASSIPGRVDTGELFF. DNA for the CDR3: TGTGCCAGTAGTATCCCAGGGAGGGTGGACACCGGGGAGCTGTTTTTT.

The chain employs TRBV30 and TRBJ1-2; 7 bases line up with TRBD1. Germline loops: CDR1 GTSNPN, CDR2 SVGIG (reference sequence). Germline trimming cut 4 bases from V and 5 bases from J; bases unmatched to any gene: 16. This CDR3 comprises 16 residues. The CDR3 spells CAWTVPDRVYRYGYTF. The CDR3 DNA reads TGTGCCTGGACAGTACCCGACAGGGTTTATCGGTATGGCTACACCTTC.

The CDR3 region is CASSSPTESSYNEQFF. The CDR3 region has the DNA TGTGCCAGCAGTTCCCCGACAGAGAGCTCCTACAATGAGCAGTTCTTC. This chain links TRBV27 with TRBJ2-1; the D gene is possibly TRBD1 (5 bases). Germline V gene lookup returns CDR1 MNHEY and CDR2 SMNVEV (reference sequence). The CDR3 runs 16 residues. V shed 4 bases and J shed 0 bases, with 13 bases lying between them.

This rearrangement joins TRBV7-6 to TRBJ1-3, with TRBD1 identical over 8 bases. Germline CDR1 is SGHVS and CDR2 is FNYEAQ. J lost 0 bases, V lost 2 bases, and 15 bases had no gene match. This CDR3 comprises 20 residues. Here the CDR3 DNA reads TGTGCCAGCAGCTTAACCCCCCTGGGACAGGAGTACTACTCTGGAAACACCATATATTTT. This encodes CASSLTPLGQEYYSGNTIYF.